The 27 T cell receptor beta chains below all came from one sample that was sequenced in a study of blood T cell repertoires in COVID-19. Only in-frame clones appear in the TCRdb table, and some are missing; sequencing was by immunoSEQ multiplex PCR. Among more than 150,000 clones listed, around nine tenths were seen once. Sample: peripheral blood. The source of these receptors is a woman aged 18-35 years who had recovered from COVID-19.

This chain joins TRBV4-2 and TRBJ2-3; 7 nucleotides align to TRBD2. The CDR3 is made up of 16 amino acids. V shed 1 base, J shed 3 bases, and the junction held 7 bases outside the gene matches. The germline V gene encodes CDR1 LGHNA and CDR2 YNFKEQ. CDR3 loop: CASSQGLAGGTDTQYF. Written as DNA, the CDR3 is TGTGCCAGCAGCCAAGGACTAGCCGGGGGGACAGATACGCAGTATTTT.

As regards this clone: Other nucleotide sequences in the sample specify the same CDR3. V and J are TRBV18 and TRBJ1-5; TRBD1 agrees at 9 bases. Germline V CDR1 and CDR2: KGHSH, LQKENI. With 6 bases clipped from V and 3 bases from J, the junction kept 3 bases outside the gene matches. This CDR3 contains 14 residues. The CDR3 region is CASSGTGTNQPQHF. The DNA of the CDR3 is TGTGCCAGCTCCGGGACAGGGACCAATCAGCCCCAGCATTTT.

This clone is a singleton in its sample. V is TRBV11-2 and J is TRBJ2-5; 11 bases map to TRBD2. Unmatched junction bases numbered 4, after V lost 4 bases and J lost 3 bases. Germline-derived CDR1 and CDR2 are SGHAT and FQNNGV. This CDR3 is 15 amino acids long. CDR3 protein: CASSSSGGSKETQYF. Here the CDR3 DNA reads TGTGCCAGCAGCTCTAGCGGGGGGTCAAAAGAGACCCAGTACTTC. The whole variable domain, remainder taken from reference TRBV11-2 and TRBJ2-5, is EAGVAQSPRYKIIEKRQSVAFWCNPISGHATLYWYQQILGQGPKLLIQFQNNGVVDDSQLPKDRFSAERLKGVDSTLKIQPAKLEDSAVYLCASSSSGGSKETQYFGPGTRLLVL.

The chain uses TRBV7-9 and TRBJ2-3; TRBD2 matches 8 bases. The CDR3 consists of 15 residues. V gave up 10 bases and J gave up 2 bases; unmatched junction bases: 11. Per germline, CDR1 SEHNR and CDR2 FQNEAQ (reference sequence). The CDR3 region has the DNA TGTGCCACCAACACACCGGGGGGGCCCACAGATACGCAGTATTTT. It is translated as CATNTPGGPTDTQYF.

This chain links TRBV19 with TRBJ1-4, with 9 nucleotides matching TRBD1. J gave up 5 bases and V 5 bases, and 6 bases lay outside the gene matches. Germline lookup yields CDR1 LNHDA and CDR2 SQIVND (reference sequence). The CDR3 consists of 15 residues. DNA of the CDR3: TGTGCCAGTAGTTTACCGACAGGGGGAAATGAAAAACTGTTTTTT. Its translation is CASSLPTGGNEKLFF.

The rearrangement joins TRBV10-2 to TRBJ2-1; 8 nucleotides line up with TRBD2. Losses at the gene ends were 0 bases for V and 4 bases for J; bases not matched to a gene: 2. The germline CDR1 and CDR2 sequences are WSHSY and SAAADI. This CDR3 region has 15 residues. Here the CDR3 DNA reads TGCGCCAGCAGTGAGTCCGGGGGGGGGTACAATGAGCAGTTCTTC. Amino acids: CASSESGGGYNEQFF.

The chain recombines TRBV7-8 with TRBJ1-1; the D gene is possibly TRBD1 (5 bases). The CDR3 runs 13 residues. Trimming stripped 5 bases from V and 5 bases from J, with 12 bases between. Germline V lookup: CDR1 SGHVS, CDR2 FQNEAQ. The CDR3 protein is CASSRDSETEAFF. CDR3 bases: TGTGCCAGCAGCAGAGACAGTGAGACTGAAGCTTTCTTT. The full variable domain, with the rest looked up from reference TRBV7-8 and TRBJ1-1, is GAGVSQSPRYKVAKRGQDVALRCDPISGHVSLFWYQQALGQGPEFLTYFQNEAQLDKSGLPSDRFFAERPEGSVSTLKIQRTQQEDSAVYLCASSRDSETEAFFGQGTRLTVV.

The CDR3 protein is CASSQDLASGRTDTQYF. The CDR3, as DNA: TGCGCCAGCAGCCAAGATTTGGCTAGCGGGAGAACAGATACGCAGTATTTT. The rearrangement joins TRBV4-3 to TRBJ2-3, with 10 bases matching TRBD2. Germline-derived CDR1 and CDR2 are LGHNA and YSLEER. There are 17 residues in the CDR3. The junction had 6 bases not matched to a gene; V was cut back by 0 bases and J by 3 bases.

The V gene is TRBV28, the J gene TRBJ1-1, with unresolved D. The length of the CDR3 is 12 residues. CDR1 and CDR2 (germline): MDHEN, SYDVKM. V lost 7 bases and J lost 3, with 9 bases in between. CDR3 coding DNA: TGTGCCAGCAAACAGTCCTACACTGAAGCTTTCTTT. It specifies CASKQSYTEAFF.

CDR3 residues: CASSFVGGQETQYF. The CDR3 bases are TGTGCCAGCAGCTTCGTGGGGGGGCAAGAGACCCAGTACTTC. The J gene is TRBJ2-5, the V gene TRBV5-6; the match to TRBD2 covers 7 bases. The CDR3 runs 14 residues. Germline values: CDR1 SGHDT, CDR2 YYEEEE. J gave up 2 bases and V 2 bases, and 3 bases lay outside the gene matches.

The gene calls are TRBV18 and TRBJ2-2; D might be TRBD2 (6 bases). There are 16 residues in the CDR3. V was trimmed by 5 bases and J by 2 bases, leaving 15 bases between them. From germline, CDR1 is KGHSH and CDR2 LQKENI. This CDR3 is CASSTIAVTNTGELFF. The CDR3 DNA reads TGTGCCAGCTCAACAATAGCGGTAACTAACACCGGGGAGCTGTTTTTT.

The V call is TRBV6-5, the J call TRBJ1-6; D ambiguous. The V end lost 0 bases, the J end lost 5 bases, and 8 bases lay between the germline ends. Germline V CDR1 and CDR2: MNHEY, SVGAGI. The CDR3 is made up of 15 amino acids. The CDR3 spells CASSYSMQDNSPLHF. The CDR3 DNA is TGTGCCAGCAGTTACTCGATGCAGGATAATTCACCCCTCCACTTT.

The chain is built from TRBV19 and TRBJ1-1; D call uncertain. Per the germline V gene, CDR1 is LNHDA and CDR2 is SQIVND (reference sequence). This CDR3 contains 15 residues. The ends were cut back, 4 bases at V and 5 bases at J, with 17 bases in the middle. CDR3 DNA: TGTGCCAGTAGTAGCGCCCCGGGCGGAGGGACTGAAGCTTTCTTT. Protein product: CASSSAPGGGTEAFF.

This sequence joins TRBV6-4 and TRBJ2-2; 8 positions agree with TRBD1. The V segment lost 6 bases and the J segment 5 bases; nucleotides outside the gene matches: 14. Germline V gene data show CDR1 as MRHNA and CDR2 as SNTAGT. The CDR3 extends over 17 amino acids. The CDR3 reads CASSRFSGGVETGELFF. DNA for the CDR3: TGTGCCAGCAGCCGATTTTCAGGGGGCGTAGAGACCGGGGAGCTGTTTTTT.

The genes are TRBV7-2 and TRBJ2-4; 8 bases fit TRBD2. Germline trimming cut 2 bases from V and 14 bases from J; bases unmatched to any gene: 17. The CDR3 is made up of 16 amino acids. Per germline, CDR1 SGHTA and CDR2 FQGNSA. The CDR3 DNA sequence: TGTGCCAGCAGCTTACTGCCGTCGAGCGGGAGTGCTCTGGAGTACTTC. This translates into CASSLLPSSGSALEYF.

J is TRBJ1-1 and V is TRBV20-1; TRBD1 is a possible D gene (5 bases). The CDR3 contains 13 residues. Trimming cost V 3 bases and J 1 base, with 9 bases left between them. Per the germline V gene, CDR1 is DFQATT and CDR2 is SNEGSKA (reference sequence). The DNA for the CDR3 is TGCAGTGCTAGTGTAAGGGGGAACACTGAAGCTTTCTTT. Translated, it gives CSASVRGNTEAFF.

This chain connects TRBV2 to TRBJ1-1; tentative D call: TRBD1 (5 bases). The CDR3 has 15 residues. Germline CDR1 SNHLY, CDR2 FYNNEI. The ends were cut back, 3 bases at V and 5 bases at J, with 16 bases in the middle. CDR3 loop: CASSEYKGIGTEAFF. The DNA for the CDR3 is TGTGCCAGCAGTGAGTACAAGGGGATAGGAACTGAAGCTTTCTTT.

The chain links TRBV3-1 (or the pseudogene TRBV3-2) to TRBJ2-1, with 9 nucleotides matching TRBD1. Germline loops: CDR1 LGHDT, CDR2 YNNKEL (reference sequence). The CDR3 sequence is 15 residues long. J lost 9 bases, V lost 5 bases, and 11 bases had no gene match. The CDR3 nucleotides are TGTGCCAGCAGCTGGGCCGGGACAGGGATCGGTGAGCAGTTCTTC. This encodes CASSWAGTGIGEQFF.

This rearrangement joins TRBV3-1 (or the pseudogene TRBV3-2) to TRBJ2-1, with 7 bases aligning to TRBD1. The J segment lost 5 bases and the V segment lost 0 bases, leaving 13 bases of the junction unmatched. This CDR3 contains 18 residues. The V gene's germline CDR1 is LGHDT and CDR2 YNNKEL (reference sequence). DNA of the CDR3: TGTGCCAGCAGCCAAGATCATCTTCCCGGGACAGAAGACAATGAGCAGTTCTTC. Translated, it gives CASSQDHLPGTEDNEQFF.

The chain is built from TRBV13 and TRBJ2-7; D is unclear. Germline V gene sequence: CDR1 PRHDT, CDR2 FYEKMQ (reference sequence). Trimming shortened V by 2 bases and J by 3 bases, and 5 bases separated the two germline ends. CDR3 length: 12 amino acids. The chain's CDR3 is CASSLPGYEQYF. The CDR3 nucleotides read TGTGCCAGCAGCTTACCGGGCTACGAGCAGTACTTC.

Here the CDR3 reads CASSVQGAGEQYV. The DNA for the CDR3 is TGTGCCAGCAGTGTACAGGGGGCGGGGGAGCAGTACGTC. V gene TRBV2 combines with J gene TRBJ2-7; 9 bases are a match to TRBD1. Germline CDR1 is SNHLY and CDR2 is FYNNEI. The CDR3 sequence is 13 residues long. J gave up 7 bases and V 4 bases, and 5 bases lay outside the gene matches.

This clone has more than one count but fewer than ten. The V and J genes are TRBV18 and TRBJ1-1; D is unresolved. This CDR3 spans 15 amino acids. Per the germline V gene, CDR1 is KGHSH and CDR2 is LQKENI. Trimming took off 3 bases at V and 1 base at J, with 12 bases between the two ends. The CDR3 region is CASSPALERNTEAFF. The CDR3, as DNA: TGTGCCAGCTCACCTGCACTAGAGAGGAACACTGAAGCTTTCTTT.

The sample holds many counts of this clone. The chain recombines TRBV7-9 with TRBJ2-5; perhaps TRBD1 as D (6 bases). Germline values: CDR1 SEHNR, CDR2 FQNEAQ (reference sequence). This CDR3 comprises 13 residues. V was trimmed by 5 bases and J by 3 bases, leaving 10 bases between them. CDR3 nucleotides: TGTGCCAGCAGCACCTACAGGGAAGAGACCCAGTACTTC. It codes for CASSTYREETQYF. Full variable domain (remainder filled in from reference TRBV7-9 and TRBJ2-5): DTGVSQNPRHKITKRGQNVTFRCDPISEHNRLYWYRQTLGQGPEFLTYFQNEAQLEKSRLLSDRFSAERPKGSFSTLEIQRTEQGDSAMYLCASSTYREETQYFGPGTRLLVL.

The rearrangement joins TRBV27 to TRBJ1-5; D not certain. This CDR3 comprises 10 residues. The germline gives CDR1 MNHEY, CDR2 SMNVEV (reference sequence). V lost 7 bases to trimming and J lost 4 bases, with 2 bases between them. CDR3 coding DNA: TGTGCCAGCACTAATCAGCCCCAGCATTTT. This codes for CASTNQPQHF.

V usage is TRBV6-2 or TRBV6-3 and J usage is TRBJ1-1, with D perhaps TRBD1 (5 bases). V was cut by 4 bases and J by 1 base, with 10 bases left in between. This CDR3 region has 14 residues. Germline CDR1 MNHEY, CDR2 SVGEGT. The CDR3 DNA sequence: TGTGCCAGCAGTTGGGGGGGAGAGAACACTGAAGCTTTCTTT. Protein: CASSWGGENTEAFF.

The chain links TRBV6-2 or TRBV6-3 to TRBJ2-2; 10 bases are shared with TRBD2. Germline-derived CDR1 and CDR2 are MNHEY and SVGEGT. The CDR3 has 14 amino acids. The trim removed 7 bases at V and 5 bases at J, leaving 4 bases unmatched. CDR3 in DNA: TGTGCCAGCAACCCGGGACTAGCGACCGGGGAGCTGTTTTTT. It codes for CASNPGLATGELFF.

The genes are TRBV12-5 and TRBJ1-1; possible D gene TRBD1, 6 bases. The ends were cut back, 6 bases at V and 4 bases at J, with 12 bases in the middle. From germline, CDR1 is LGHNT and CDR2 FRNRAP. The CDR3 totals 13 residues. This CDR3 is CASGPGVGTEAFF. DNA for the CDR3: TGTGCTAGTGGGCCAGGGGTAGGCACTGAAGCTTTCTTT.